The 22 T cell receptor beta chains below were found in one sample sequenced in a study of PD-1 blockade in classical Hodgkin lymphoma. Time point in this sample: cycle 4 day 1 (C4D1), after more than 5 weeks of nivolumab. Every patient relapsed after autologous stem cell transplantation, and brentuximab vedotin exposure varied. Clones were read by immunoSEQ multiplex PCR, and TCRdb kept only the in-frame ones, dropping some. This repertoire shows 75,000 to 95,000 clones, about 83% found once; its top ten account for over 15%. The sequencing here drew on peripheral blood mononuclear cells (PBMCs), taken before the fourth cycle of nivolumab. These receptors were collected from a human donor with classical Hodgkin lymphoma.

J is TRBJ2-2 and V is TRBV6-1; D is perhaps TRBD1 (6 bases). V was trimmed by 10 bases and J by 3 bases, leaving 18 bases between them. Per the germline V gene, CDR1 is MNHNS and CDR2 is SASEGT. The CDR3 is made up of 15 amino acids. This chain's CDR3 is CAILGHNRDTGELFF. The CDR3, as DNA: TGTGCCATCCTGGGTCACAACAGGGACACCGGGGAGCTGTTTTTT.

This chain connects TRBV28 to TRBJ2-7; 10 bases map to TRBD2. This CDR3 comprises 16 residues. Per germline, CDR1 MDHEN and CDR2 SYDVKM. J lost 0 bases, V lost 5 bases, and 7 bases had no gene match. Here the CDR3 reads CASSPFSGRSSYEQYF. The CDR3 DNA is TGTGCCAGCAGTCCCTTTAGCGGGAGGTCCTCCTACGAGCAGTACTTC. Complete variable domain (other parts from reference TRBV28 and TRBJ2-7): DVKVTQSSRYLVKRTGEKVFLECVQDMDHENMFWYRQDPGLGLRLIYFSYDVKMKEKGDIPEGYSVSREKKERFSLILESASTNQTSMYLCASSPFSGRSSYEQYFGPGTRLTVT.

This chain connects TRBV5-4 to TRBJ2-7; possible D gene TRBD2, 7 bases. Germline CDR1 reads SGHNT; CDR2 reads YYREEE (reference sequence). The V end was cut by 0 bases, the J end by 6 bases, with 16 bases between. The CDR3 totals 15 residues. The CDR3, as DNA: TGTGCCAGCAGCTTGGTTGGGGGGGCGTCGTTCGAGCAGTACTTC. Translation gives CASSLVGGASFEQYF.

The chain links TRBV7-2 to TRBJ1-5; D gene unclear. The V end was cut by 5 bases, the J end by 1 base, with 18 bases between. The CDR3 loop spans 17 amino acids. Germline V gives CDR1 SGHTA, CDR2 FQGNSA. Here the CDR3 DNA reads TGTGCCAGCAGCCCGCGACCCCAACCGGGAAGCAATCAGCCCCAGCATTTT. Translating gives CASSPRPQPGSNQPQHF.

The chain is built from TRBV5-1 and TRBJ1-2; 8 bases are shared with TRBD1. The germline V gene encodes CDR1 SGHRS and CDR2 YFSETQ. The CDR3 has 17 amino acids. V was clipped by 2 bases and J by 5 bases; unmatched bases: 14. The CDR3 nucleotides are TGCGCCAGCAGCTTTACGATGGCGGGGACAGGATCATATGGCTACACCTTC. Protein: CASSFTMAGTGSYGYTF.

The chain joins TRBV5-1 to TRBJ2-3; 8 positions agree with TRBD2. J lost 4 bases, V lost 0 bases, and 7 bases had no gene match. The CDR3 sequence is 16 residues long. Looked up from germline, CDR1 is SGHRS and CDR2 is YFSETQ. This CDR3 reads CASSLVPAGVPDTQYF. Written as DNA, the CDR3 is TGCGCCAGCAGCTTGGTGCCAGCGGGAGTTCCAGATACGCAGTATTTT.

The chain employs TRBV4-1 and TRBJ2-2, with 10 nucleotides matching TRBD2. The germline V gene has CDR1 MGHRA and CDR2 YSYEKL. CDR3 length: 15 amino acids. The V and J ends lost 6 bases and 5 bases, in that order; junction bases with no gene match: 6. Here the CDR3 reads CASRLAGLGTGELFF. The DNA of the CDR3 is TGCGCCAGCAGACTAGCGGGACTCGGGACCGGGGAGCTGTTTTTT.

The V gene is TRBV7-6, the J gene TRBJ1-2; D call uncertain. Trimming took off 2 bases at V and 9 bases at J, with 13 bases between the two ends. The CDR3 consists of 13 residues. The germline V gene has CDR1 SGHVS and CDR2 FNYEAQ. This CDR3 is CASSLQSGVSYTF. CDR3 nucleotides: TGTGCCAGCAGCTTACAGTCGGGCGTGAGCTACACCTTC.

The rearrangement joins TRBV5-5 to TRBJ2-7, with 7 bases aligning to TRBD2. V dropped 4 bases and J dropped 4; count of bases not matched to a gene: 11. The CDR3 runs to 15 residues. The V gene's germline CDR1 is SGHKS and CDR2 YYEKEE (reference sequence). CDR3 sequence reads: CASSPLVAGGYEQYF. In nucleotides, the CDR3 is TGTGCCAGCAGCCCCTTGGTAGCGGGCGGGTACGAGCAGTACTTC.

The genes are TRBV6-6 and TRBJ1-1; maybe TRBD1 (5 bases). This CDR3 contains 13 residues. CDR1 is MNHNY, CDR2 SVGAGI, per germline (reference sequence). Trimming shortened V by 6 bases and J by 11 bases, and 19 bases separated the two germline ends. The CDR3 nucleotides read TGTGCCAGCAGACCAGGGACCGAGAGCTGGGCTTTCTTT. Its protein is CASRPGTESWAFF.

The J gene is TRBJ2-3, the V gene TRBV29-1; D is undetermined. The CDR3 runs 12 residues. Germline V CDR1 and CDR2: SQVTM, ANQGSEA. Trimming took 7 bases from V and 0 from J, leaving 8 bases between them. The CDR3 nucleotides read TGCAGCGGGACCCTTAGCACAGATACGCAGTATTTT. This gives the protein CSGTLSTDTQYF.

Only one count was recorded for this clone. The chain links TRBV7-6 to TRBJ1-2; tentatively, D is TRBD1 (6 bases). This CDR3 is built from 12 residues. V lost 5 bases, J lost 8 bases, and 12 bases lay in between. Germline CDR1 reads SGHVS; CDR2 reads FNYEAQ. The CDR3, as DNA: TGTGCCAGCAGCGATGGACAGTTGGGCTACACCTTC. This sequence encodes CASSDGQLGYTF.

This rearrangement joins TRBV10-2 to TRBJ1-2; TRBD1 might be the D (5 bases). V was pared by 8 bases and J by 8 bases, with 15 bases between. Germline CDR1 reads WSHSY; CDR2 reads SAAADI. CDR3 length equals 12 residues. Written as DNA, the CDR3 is TGCGCCAGCGCCCACAGGCGGAACGGCTACACCTTC. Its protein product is CASAHRRNGYTF.

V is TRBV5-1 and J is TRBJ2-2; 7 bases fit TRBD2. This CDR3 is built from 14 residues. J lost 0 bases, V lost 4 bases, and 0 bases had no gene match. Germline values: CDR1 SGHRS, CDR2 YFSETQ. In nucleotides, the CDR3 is TGCGCCAGCAGCCGGGGGGCGAACACCGGGGAGCTGTTTTTT. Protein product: CASSRGANTGELFF.

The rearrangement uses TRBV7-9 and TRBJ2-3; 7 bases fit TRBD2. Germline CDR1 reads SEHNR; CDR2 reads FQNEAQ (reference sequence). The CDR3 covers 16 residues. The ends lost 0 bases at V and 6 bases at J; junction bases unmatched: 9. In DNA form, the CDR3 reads TGTGCCAGCAGCTTAGCCGGAGGGAGGGCCCACGATACGCAGTATTTT. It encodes CASSLAGGRAHDTQYF.

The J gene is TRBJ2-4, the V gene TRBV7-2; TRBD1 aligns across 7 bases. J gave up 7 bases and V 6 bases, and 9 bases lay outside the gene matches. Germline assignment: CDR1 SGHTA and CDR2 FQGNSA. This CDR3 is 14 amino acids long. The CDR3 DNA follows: TGTGCCAGCAGTTTTTCCCGGGACAGCAACATTCAGTACTTC. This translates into CASSFSRDSNIQYF. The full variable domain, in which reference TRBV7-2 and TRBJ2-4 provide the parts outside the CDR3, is GAGVSQSPSNKVTEKGKDVELRCDPISGHTALYWYRQSLGQGLEFLIYFQGNSAPDKSGLPSDRFSAERTGGSVSTLTIQRTQQEDSAVYLCASSFSRDSNIQYFGAGTRLSVL.

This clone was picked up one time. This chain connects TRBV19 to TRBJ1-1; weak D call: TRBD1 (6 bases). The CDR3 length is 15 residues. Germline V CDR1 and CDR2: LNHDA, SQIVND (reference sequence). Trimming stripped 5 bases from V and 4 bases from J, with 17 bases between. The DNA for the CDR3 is TGTGCCAGTAGTCGCCTCAAACAGGGAGGCACTGAAGCTTTCTTT. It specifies CASSRLKQGGTEAFF.

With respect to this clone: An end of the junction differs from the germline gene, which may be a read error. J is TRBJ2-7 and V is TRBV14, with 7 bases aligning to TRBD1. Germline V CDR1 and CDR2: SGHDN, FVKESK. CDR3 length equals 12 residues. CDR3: CASSQDWWDRDF. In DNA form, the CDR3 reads TGTGCCAGCAGCCAAGATTGGTGGGACAGAGACTTC.

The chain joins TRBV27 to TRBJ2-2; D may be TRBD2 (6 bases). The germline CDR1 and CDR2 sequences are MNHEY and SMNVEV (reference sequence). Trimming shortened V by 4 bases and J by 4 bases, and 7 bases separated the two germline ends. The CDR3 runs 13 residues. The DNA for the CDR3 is TGTGCCAGCAGTTACGGGGGCACCGGGGAGCTGTTTTTT. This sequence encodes CASSYGGTGELFF.

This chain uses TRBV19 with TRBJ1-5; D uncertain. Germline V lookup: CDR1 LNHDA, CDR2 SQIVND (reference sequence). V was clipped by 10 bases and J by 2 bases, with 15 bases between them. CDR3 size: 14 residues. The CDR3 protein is CATAWGFGNQPQHF. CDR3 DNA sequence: TGTGCCACCGCCTGGGGTTTCGGCAATCAGCCCCAGCATTTT.

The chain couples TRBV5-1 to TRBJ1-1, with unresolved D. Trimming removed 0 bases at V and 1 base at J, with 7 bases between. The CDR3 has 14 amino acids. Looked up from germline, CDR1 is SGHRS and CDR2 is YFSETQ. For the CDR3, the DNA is TGCGCCAGCAGCTTGGCAATGGGGAACACTGAAGCTTTCTTT. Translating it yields CASSLAMGNTEAFF.

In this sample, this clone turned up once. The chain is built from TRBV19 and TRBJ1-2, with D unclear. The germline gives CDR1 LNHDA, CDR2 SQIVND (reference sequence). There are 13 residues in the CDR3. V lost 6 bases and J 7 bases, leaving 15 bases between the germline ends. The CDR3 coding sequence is TGTGCCAGTAGCCGCCTCCTATCAGTTGGCTACACCTTC. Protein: CASSRLLSVGYTF.